The clone carrying this T cell receptor beta chain occurred many times. Antigen: not known. Ophthalmopathy cases met thresholds of Clinical Activity Score at least 3, NOSPECS grade at least 4 and duration under 3 months. The germline gives CDR1 SEHNR, CDR2 FQNEAQ (reference sequence). V gave up 5 bases and J gave up 9 bases; unmatched junction bases: 6. CDR3 length equals 13 residues. This entry comes from a study of T cells in Graves' hyperthyroidism and ophthalmopathy. Study-wide results and limits: Classification by a 13 V-J model distinguished ophthalmopathy from stable hyperthyroidism. Also found in blood were most expanded thyroid clonotypes above 0.001. Ophthalmopathy, as predicted by the model, came a median approximately 5.9 months after the prediction.

RNA transcripts yielded amplified TCR beta CDR3 regions. First-round RT-PCR with HTBI primers amplified the TCR CDR3 region. TCRdb reprocessed the multiplex PCR reads with MiXCR, giving one entry per CDR3 protein. The sample comprises more than 350,000 distinct CDR3 sequences, 12% to 15% of which are singletons, and roughly a fifth rests with the top ten. This sequence originates from a woman aged 55-69 years with Graves' ophthalmopathy. This sequence joins TRBV7-9 and TRBJ2-7; 11 nucleotides line up with TRBD2. The sample consisted of blood. Here the CDR3 reads CASSQGTSGLQYF. CDR3 in DNA: TGTGCCAGCAGCCAAGGGACTAGCGGATTGCAGTACTTC.